This entry is about one T cell receptor (beta chain). Methods used by the authors: From reference gene primer amplification, estimates of nucleated cell counts were derived. Assay used: immunoSEQ multiplex PCR; TCRdb lists only in-frame clones, some missing. Clone size and V and J calls were adopted from that table, with D and trimming inferred from the DNA. The sample yields around 86,000 clones, more than 70% seen once. The CDR3 covers 19 residues. Looked up from germline, CDR1 is SNHLY and CDR2 is FYNNEI. V shed 1 base and J 0 bases; nucleotides not matched to a gene: 8. The data belong to a study of blood T cell repertoires in COVID-19. Study-wide context: The United States, Italy and Spain provided the acute and convalescent COVID-19 samples. Nucleic acid was either cDNA or gDNA, and it came from T cells, B-cell-depleted T cells, or PBMCs.

The chain carries TRBV2 and TRBJ1-5; 11 nucleotides agree with TRBD1. The specimen was peripheral blood. The source is a human donor with acute or convalescent COVID-19. The donor label of this sample is uncertain. CDR3 sequence (DNA): TGTGCCAGCAGTGAAGGATGGTGGACAGGGGGCTATAGCAATCAGCCCCAGCATTTT. As protein: CASSEGWWTGGYSNQPQHF.